The TCR beta chain under discussion was sequenced for a study of T cell repertoires in cytomegalovirus infection. Whole-study results and caveats: Dominating the ex vivo response were HLA-C-restricted CMV-specific TCR beta clonotypes. Based on cumulative public TCR beta family frequency, carriers of CMV plus the relevant HLA were identified.

TCRdb passed the reads through MiXCR, listing each CDR3 protein once. The table lists 400,000 to 550,000 distinct CDR3 sequences, around 10% of them singletons. CDR3 length: 13 residues. From germline, CDR1 is SGHDN and CDR2 FVKESK. V was shortened by 1 base and J by 7 bases, with 10 bases between the two germline ends. Regarding this clonotype: Antigen: not known.

This chain uses TRBV14 with TRBJ2-5; D possibly uses TRBD1 or TRBD2 (5 bases each). The sequencing sample was made of PBMCs. This clonotype was sampled from a human donor in good health (CMV status not recorded). Some clones in this sample may be carry-over from other donors' samples. DNA of the CDR3: TGTGCCAGCAGCCAAGTCTGGGGGTGGACCCAGTACTTC. Amino acid sequence: CASSQVWGWTQYF.